A selection of T cell receptor beta chains follows, all from one sample in a study of CD8+CD57+ T cells in acquired aplastic anemia. MiXCR, run by TCRdb on the reads, gives a single entry per CDR3 protein. This table holds about 160,000 distinct CDR3 sequences, around 40% found once. Sequenced sample: sorted CD4+, CD8+, or CD8+CD57+ T cells (not recorded which) from PBMCs. Receptor source: a human donor in good health. Both conserved end residues are part of each CDR3. The order of the fields is V gene, clone size, J gene, D gene, CDR3 protein, CDR3 DNA. A D gene is named only where the DNA matches it firmly. A row's size may be missing; if present it is once, few, many or a size class.

V gene: TRBV19; clone size: -; J gene: TRBJ2-4; D gene: -; CDR3 protein: CASSIQATETPKNIQYF; CDR3 DNA: TGTGCCAGTAGTATTCAAGCGACAGAGACTCCCAAAAACATTCAGTACTTC
V gene: TRBV20-1; clone size: -; J gene: TRBJ1-6; D gene: -; CDR3 protein: CSAPNRAVGDNSPLHF; CDR3 DNA: TGCAGTGCCCCTAATCGGGCAGTGGGCGATAATTCACCCCTCCACTTT
V gene: TRBV20-1; clone size: many; J gene: TRBJ2-3; D gene: TRBD2; CDR3 protein: CSAQRLAGITDTQYF; CDR3 DNA: TGCAGTGCACAGAGGCTAGCGGGGATCACAGATACGCAGTATTTT
V gene: TRBV4-2; clone size: many; J gene: TRBJ1-2; D gene: -; CDR3 protein: CASSKLDRDTGYGYTF; CDR3 DNA: TGTGCCAGCAGCAAATTGGACCGGGACACTGGCTATGGCTACACCTTC
V gene: TRBV28; clone size: few; J gene: TRBJ2-1; D gene: -; CDR3 protein: CASKTGINYNEQFF; CDR3 DNA: TGTGCCTCCAAAACAGGGATCAACTACAATGAGCAGTTCTTC
V gene: TRBV25-1; clone size: -; J gene: TRBJ2-5; D gene: -; CDR3 protein: CASSYGQTSAGETQYF; CDR3 DNA: TGTGCCAGCAGTTACGGACAGACCAGTGCGGGCGAGACCCAGTACTTC
V gene: TRBV2; clone size: -; J gene: TRBJ1-3; D gene: TRBD1; CDR3 protein: CASRDRGNTIYF; CDR3 DNA: TGTGCCAGCAGAGACAGGGGGAACACCATATATTTT
V gene: TRBV5-1; clone size: -; J gene: TRBJ2-7; D gene: TRBD1; CDR3 protein: CASSLSGTGTHEQYF; CDR3 DNA: TGCGCCAGCAGCTTATCCGGGACAGGGACCCACGAGCAGTACTTC
V gene: TRBV25-1; clone size: -; J gene: TRBJ1-2; D gene: -; CDR3 protein: CASSPSGTRYFDGYTF; CDR3 DNA: TGTGCCAGCAGTCCATCGGGGACGAGATATTTCGATGGCTACACCTTC
V gene: TRBV27; clone size: -; J gene: TRBJ1-4; D gene: -; CDR3 protein: CASSYSRGMGEKLFF; CDR3 DNA: TGTGCCAGCAGCTACTCCAGGGGCATGGGTGAAAAACTGTTTTTT
V gene: TRBV24-1; clone size: -; J gene: TRBJ2-1; D gene: -; CDR3 protein: CATSTLISRGEQAEQFF; CDR3 DNA: TGTGCCACCAGTACACTGATCTCCAGGGGTGAGCAAGCTGAGCAGTTCTTC
V gene: TRBV6-2/TRBV6-3; clone size: -; J gene: TRBJ2-7; D gene: -; CDR3 protein: CASLGAGMSYEQYF; CDR3 DNA: TGTGCCAGCCTTGGGGCGGGAATGTCCTACGAGCAGTACTTC
V gene: TRBV11-2; clone size: -; J gene: TRBJ2-2; D gene: -; CDR3 protein: CASSLSLMSPSASNTGELFF; CDR3 DNA: TGTGCCAGCAGCTTAAGTTTAATGAGCCCCTCGGCCTCGAACACCGGGGAGCTGTTTTTT
V gene: TRBV12-3/TRBV12-4; clone size: many; J gene: TRBJ1-2; D gene: -; CDR3 protein: CASSRTGSNYGYTF; CDR3 DNA: TGTGCCAGCAGCCGAACCGGGAGTAACTATGGCTACACCTTC
V gene: TRBV6-1; clone size: -; J gene: TRBJ2-3; D gene: -; CDR3 protein: CASREGARATDTQYF; CDR3 DNA: TGTGCCAGCAGGGAAGGGGCCAGGGCCACAGATACGCAGTATTTT
V gene: TRBV11-1; clone size: -; J gene: TRBJ2-3; D gene: TRBD2; CDR3 protein: CASSAGTSGGTDTQYF; CDR3 DNA: TGTGCCAGCAGCGCCGGGACTAGCGGGGGCACAGATACGCAGTATTTT
V gene: TRBV18; clone size: few; J gene: TRBJ2-7; D gene: TRBD1; CDR3 protein: CASSPGTENYEQYF; CDR3 DNA: TGTGCCAGCTCACCCGGGACAGAAAACTACGAGCAGTACTTC
V gene: TRBV12-3/TRBV12-4; clone size: many; J gene: TRBJ2-7; D gene: TRBD1; CDR3 protein: CASSWRDRGLRNF; CDR3 DNA: TGTGCCAGCAGTTGGCGGGACAGGGGGCTTCGGAACTTC
V gene: TRBV11-3; clone size: many; J gene: TRBJ2-3; D gene: -; CDR3 protein: CASSLEGSTDTQYF; CDR3 DNA: TGTGCCAGCAGCTTAGAAGGCTCAACAGATACGCAGTATTTT
V gene: TRBV29-1; clone size: -; J gene: TRBJ1-1; D gene: TRBD1; CDR3 protein: CSVEGGGDQGTEAFF; CDR3 DNA: TGCAGCGTTGAAGGAGGGGGCGACCAGGGCACTGAAGCTTTCTTT
V gene: TRBV4-2; clone size: many; J gene: TRBJ1-1; D gene: -; CDR3 protein: CASSQDGIERTEAFF; CDR3 DNA: TGTGCCAGCAGCCAAGATGGGATCGAGCGGACTGAAGCTTTCTTT
V gene: TRBV10-3; clone size: -; J gene: TRBJ2-5; D gene: TRBD2; CDR3 protein: CAISKGTSGVQETQYF; CDR3 DNA: TGTGCCATCAGTAAAGGGACTAGCGGGGTGCAAGAGACCCAGTACTTC
V gene: TRBV19; clone size: many; J gene: TRBJ2-7; D gene: -; CDR3 protein: CASSTTKTYEQYF; CDR3 DNA: TGTGCCAGTAGTACAACAAAAACCTACGAGCAGTACTTC
V gene: TRBV20-1; clone size: many; J gene: TRBJ2-3; D gene: TRBD2; CDR3 protein: CSATRTSGSTDTQYF; CDR3 DNA: TGCAGTGCTACAAGGACTAGCGGAAGCACAGATACGCAGTATTTT
V gene: TRBV20-1; clone size: once; J gene: TRBJ2-5; D gene: -; CDR3 protein: CSARSSTGETQYF; CDR3 DNA: TGCAGTGCTAGATCTTCAACAGGGGAGACCCAGTACTTC
V gene: TRBV19; clone size: many; J gene: TRBJ2-7; D gene: -; CDR3 protein: CASSTPGLIVQYF; CDR3 DNA: TGTGCCAGTAGTACTCCGGGACTCATTGTGCAGTACTTC
V gene: TRBV10-3; clone size: many; J gene: TRBJ1-5; D gene: TRBD1; CDR3 protein: CAIRQTGDSQPQHF; CDR3 DNA: TGTGCCATCAGACAGACAGGGGACTCTCAGCCCCAGCATTTT
V gene: TRBV10-3; clone size: many; J gene: TRBJ2-7; D gene: -; CDR3 protein: CAISEGGYRGGYEQYF; CDR3 DNA: TGTGCCATCAGTGAGGGGGGATACCGAGGGGGATACGAGCAGTACTTC
V gene: TRBV28; clone size: few; J gene: TRBJ2-7; D gene: TRBD1; CDR3 protein: CASSADRAYYEQYF; CDR3 DNA: TGTGCCAGCAGTGCAGACAGGGCCTACTACGAGCAGTACTTC
V gene: TRBV27; clone size: -; J gene: TRBJ2-2; D gene: TRBD1; CDR3 protein: CASLPPGQRNTGELFF; CDR3 DNA: TGTGCCAGCCTGCCCCCGGGACAGAGAAACACCGGGGAGCTGTTTTTT
V gene: TRBV12-3/TRBV12-4; clone size: -; J gene: TRBJ2-1; D gene: -; CDR3 protein: CASGFLGNEQFF; CDR3 DNA: TGTGCCAGCGGTTTTTTGGGGAATGAGCAGTTCTTC
V gene: TRBV2; clone size: -; J gene: TRBJ1-6; D gene: TRBD1; CDR3 protein: CASRRGEQGTSPLHF; CDR3 DNA: TGTGCCAGCAGGCGGGGGGAACAGGGGACTTCACCCCTCCACTTT
V gene: TRBV7-6; clone size: -; J gene: TRBJ2-7; D gene: -; CDR3 protein: CASSLSTALEQYF; CDR3 DNA: TGTGCCAGCAGCCTAAGTACGGCCCTCGAGCAGTACTTC
V gene: TRBV5-1; clone size: -; J gene: TRBJ2-3; D gene: TRBD2; CDR3 protein: CASSLEGTSGSTDTQYF; CDR3 DNA: TGCGCCAGCAGCTTGGAAGGGACTAGCGGGAGCACAGATACGCAGTATTTT
V gene: TRBV20-1; clone size: once; J gene: TRBJ2-1; D gene: -; CDR3 protein: CSADPDVRSYNEQFF; CDR3 DNA: TGCAGTGCTGACCCCGATGTGCGGTCCTACAATGAGCAGTTCTTC
V gene: TRBV13; clone size: -; J gene: TRBJ1-2; D gene: TRBD1; CDR3 protein: CASSPTFGQGRYGYTF; CDR3 DNA: TGTGCCAGCAGTCCAACTTTCGGACAGGGCCGCTATGGCTACACCTTC
V gene: TRBV27; clone size: few; J gene: TRBJ1-5; D gene: -; CDR3 protein: CASSPAAARGNQPQHF; CDR3 DNA: TGTGCCAGCAGTCCTGCGGCAGCTAGGGGCAATCAGCCCCAGCATTTT
V gene: TRBV7-2; clone size: many; J gene: TRBJ2-7; D gene: -; CDR3 protein: CASSSASTYEQYF; CDR3 DNA: TGTGCCAGCAGCTCCGCATCGACCTACGAGCAGTACTTC
V gene: TRBV7-3; clone size: many; J gene: TRBJ1-2; D gene: -; CDR3 protein: CASSPSGVTNYGYTF; CDR3 DNA: TGTGCCAGCAGCCCATCGGGGGTTACTAACTATGGCTACACCTTC
V gene: TRBV19; clone size: few; J gene: TRBJ2-2; D gene: -; CDR3 protein: CASRPYPYGELSF; CDR3 DNA: TGTGCCAGTAGGCCGTATCCATACGGGGAGCTGTCTTTT
V gene: TRBV9; clone size: -; J gene: TRBJ2-2; D gene: TRBD1; CDR3 protein: CASSVGQGAYTGELFF; CDR3 DNA: TGTGCCAGCAGCGTCGGACAGGGGGCTTACACCGGGGAGCTGTTTTTT
V gene: TRBV7-2; clone size: -; J gene: TRBJ1-6; D gene: -; CDR3 protein: CAIQSSYNSPLHF; CDR3 DNA: TGTGCCATCCAGAGCTCCTATAATTCACCCCTCCACTTT
V gene: TRBV29-1; clone size: -; J gene: TRBJ1-1; D gene: TRBD1; CDR3 protein: CSVGRGQVNTEAFF; CDR3 DNA: TGCAGCGTTGGTCGGGGACAGGTGAACACTGAAGCTTTCTTT
V gene: TRBV28; clone size: -; J gene: TRBJ2-3; D gene: TRBD2; CDR3 protein: CATALAGGAGDTQYF; CDR3 DNA: TGTGCCACCGCTCTAGCGGGGGGCGCGGGAGATACGCAGTATTTT
V gene: TRBV10-3; clone size: -; J gene: TRBJ2-1; D gene: TRBD2; CDR3 protein: CAISVGGSIDGQFF; CDR3 DNA: TGTGCCATCAGTGTAGGCGGGAGTATAGACGGGCAGTTCTTC
V gene: TRBV28; clone size: few; J gene: TRBJ2-1; D gene: -; CDR3 protein: CASSVGGSHSYNEQFF; CDR3 DNA: TGTGCCAGCAGTGTTGGGGGGTCCCACTCCTACAATGAGCAGTTCTTC
V gene: TRBV9; clone size: -; J gene: TRBJ2-2; D gene: -; CDR3 protein: CASSDRTLGELFF; CDR3 DNA: TGTGCCAGCAGCGACCGGACACTCGGGGAGCTGTTTTTT